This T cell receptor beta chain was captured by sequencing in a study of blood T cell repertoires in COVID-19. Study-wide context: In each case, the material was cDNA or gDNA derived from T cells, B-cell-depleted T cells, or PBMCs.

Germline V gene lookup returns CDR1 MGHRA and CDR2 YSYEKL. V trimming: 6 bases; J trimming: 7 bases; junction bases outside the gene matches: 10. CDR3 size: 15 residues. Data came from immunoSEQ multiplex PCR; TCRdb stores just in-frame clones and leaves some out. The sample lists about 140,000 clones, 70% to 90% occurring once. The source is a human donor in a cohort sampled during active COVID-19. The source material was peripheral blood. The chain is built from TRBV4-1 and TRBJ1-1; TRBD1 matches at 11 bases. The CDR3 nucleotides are TGCGCCAGCAGTTTCCCGGGACAGGGGGTCGGTGAAGCTTTCTTT. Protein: CASSFPGQGVGEAFF.